What follows are 4 T cell receptor beta chains derived from one specimen sequenced in a study of blood T cell repertoires in COVID-19. Libraries were prepared by immunoSEQ multiplex PCR; TCRdb keeps only in-frame clonotypes and omits some of them. This table has fewer than 35,000 clones, 80% to 90% appearing once. The sequenced material came from peripheral blood. Every receptor here comes from a man older than 75 with acute or convalescent COVID-19.

V usage is TRBV5-1 and J usage is TRBJ1-6; D unresolved. Germline V gene data show CDR1 as SGHRS and CDR2 as YFSETQ. The ends were cut back, 0 bases at V and 3 bases at J, with 4 bases in the middle. The CDR3 sequence is 14 residues long. The CDR3 region is CASSLAFYNSPLHF. The CDR3 bases are TGCGCCAGCAGCTTGGCCTTCTATAATTCACCCCTCCACTTT.

The gene calls are TRBV10-2 and TRBJ1-3, with 7 bases matching TRBD1. The length of the CDR3 is 14 residues. V shed 5 bases and J 0 bases; nucleotides not matched to a gene: 1. Germline CDR1 and CDR2: WSHSY and SAAADI. CDR3 in amino acids: CASSTGASGNTIYF. CDR3 coding DNA: TGCGCCAGCAGTACAGGGGCCTCTGGAAACACCATATATTTT.

The chain couples TRBV4-1 to TRBJ2-7; 8 bases agree with TRBD1. The CDR3 has 15 residues. With 2 bases clipped from V and 2 bases from J, the junction kept 5 bases outside the gene matches. In germline, CDR1 is MGHRA, CDR2 YSYEKL. CDR3: CASSQTGQGPYEQYF. In nucleotides, the CDR3 is TGCGCCAGCAGCCAAACCGGACAGGGCCCCTACGAGCAGTACTTC.

The V call is TRBV28, the J call TRBJ2-2; 8 nucleotides line up with TRBD1. Germline values: CDR1 MDHEN, CDR2 SYDVKM. CDR3 length: 14 amino acids. V was clipped by 10 bases and J by 1 base; unmatched bases: 5. CDR3 in DNA: TGTGCCACCATGGGACAGGTGAACACCGGGGAGCTGTTTTTT. Its protein product is CATMGQVNTGELFF.